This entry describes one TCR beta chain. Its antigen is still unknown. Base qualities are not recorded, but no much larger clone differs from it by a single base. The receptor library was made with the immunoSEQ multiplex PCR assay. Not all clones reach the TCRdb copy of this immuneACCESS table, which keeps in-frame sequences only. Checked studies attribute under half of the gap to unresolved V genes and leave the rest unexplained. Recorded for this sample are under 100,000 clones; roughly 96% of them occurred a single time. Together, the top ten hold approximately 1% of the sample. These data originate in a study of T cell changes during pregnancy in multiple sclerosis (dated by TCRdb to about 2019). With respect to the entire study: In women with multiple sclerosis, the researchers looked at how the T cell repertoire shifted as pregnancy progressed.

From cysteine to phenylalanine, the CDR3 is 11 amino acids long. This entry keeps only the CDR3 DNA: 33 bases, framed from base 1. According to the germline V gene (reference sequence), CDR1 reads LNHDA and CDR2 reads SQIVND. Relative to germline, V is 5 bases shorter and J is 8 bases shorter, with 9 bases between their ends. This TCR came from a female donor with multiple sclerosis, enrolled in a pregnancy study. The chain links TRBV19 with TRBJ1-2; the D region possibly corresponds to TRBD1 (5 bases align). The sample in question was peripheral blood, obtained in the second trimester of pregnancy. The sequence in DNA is TGTGCCAGTAGTCGCGGGGGAGGCTACACCTTC. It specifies CASSRGGGYTF. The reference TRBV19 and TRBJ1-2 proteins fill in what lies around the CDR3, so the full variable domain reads DGGITQSPKYLFRKEGQNVTLSCEQNLNHDAMYWYRQDPGQGLRLIYYSQIVNDFQKGDIAEGYSVSREKKESFPLTVTSAQKNPTAFYLCASSRGGGYTFGSGTRLTVV.